This T cell receptor beta chain was captured by sequencing in a study of blood T cell repertoires in COVID-19. Study-wide background: Samples of COVID-19 (acute and convalescent) were obtained from the United States, Italy and Spain. From T cells, B-cell-depleted T cells, or PBMCs came the material, which was cDNA or gDNA.

J gave up 8 bases and V 6 bases, and 7 bases lay outside the gene matches. Per the germline V gene, CDR1 is LNHDA and CDR2 is SQIVND (reference sequence). This CDR3 spans 15 amino acids. Original processing methods: Amplified reference gene primers provided the basis for estimating nucleated cell counts. Sequenced by immunoSEQ multiplex PCR; TCRdb stores in-frame clones only, minus some. V and J calls and clone size follow that table, whereas D and trimming were derived from the DNA. The sample includes around 180,000 clones, around 74% of them seen just once. The sequenced sample was peripheral blood. The clonotype originates from a woman aged 80 or over with acute or convalescent COVID-19. The chain carries TRBV19 and TRBJ2-1; TRBD2 matches at 13 bases. The chain's CDR3 is CASSFTSGRADEQFF. CDR3 bases: TGTGCCAGTAGCTTCACTAGCGGGAGGGCGGATGAGCAGTTCTTC.